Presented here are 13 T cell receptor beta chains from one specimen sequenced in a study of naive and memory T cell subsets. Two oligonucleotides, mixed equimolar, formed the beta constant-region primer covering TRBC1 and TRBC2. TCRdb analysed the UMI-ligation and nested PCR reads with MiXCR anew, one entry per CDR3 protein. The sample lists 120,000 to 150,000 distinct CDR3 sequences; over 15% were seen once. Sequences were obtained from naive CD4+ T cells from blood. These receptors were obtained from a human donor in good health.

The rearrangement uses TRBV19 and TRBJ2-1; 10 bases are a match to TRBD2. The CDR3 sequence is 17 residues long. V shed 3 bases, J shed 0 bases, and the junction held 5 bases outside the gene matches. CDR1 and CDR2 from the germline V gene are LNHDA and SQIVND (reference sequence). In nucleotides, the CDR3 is TGTGCCAGTAGTATCGGACTAGCGGAGGCCTCCTACAATGAGCAGTTCTTC. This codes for CASSIGLAEASYNEQFF.

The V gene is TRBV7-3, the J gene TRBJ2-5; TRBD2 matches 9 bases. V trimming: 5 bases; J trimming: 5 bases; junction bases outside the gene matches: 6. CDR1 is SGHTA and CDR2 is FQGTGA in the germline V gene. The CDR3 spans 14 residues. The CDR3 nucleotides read TGTGCCAGCAGCGTGACTAGCGGTCCTGAGACCCAGTACTTC. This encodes CASSVTSGPETQYF.

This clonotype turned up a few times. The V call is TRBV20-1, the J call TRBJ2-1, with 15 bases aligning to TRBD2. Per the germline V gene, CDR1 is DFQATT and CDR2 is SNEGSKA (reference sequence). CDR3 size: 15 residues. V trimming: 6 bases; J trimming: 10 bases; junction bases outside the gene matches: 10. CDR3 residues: CSAEGLAGGGIEQFF. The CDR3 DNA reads TGCAGTGCGGAAGGACTAGCGGGGGGGGGCATCGAGCAGTTCTTC.

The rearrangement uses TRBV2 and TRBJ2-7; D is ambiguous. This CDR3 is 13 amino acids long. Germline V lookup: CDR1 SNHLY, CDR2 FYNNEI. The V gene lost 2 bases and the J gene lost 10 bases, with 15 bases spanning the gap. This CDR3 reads CASSEQSNNPQYF. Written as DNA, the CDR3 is TGTGCCAGCAGTGAACAATCTAACAATCCCCAGTACTTC.

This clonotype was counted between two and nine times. The CDR3 coding sequence is TGCAGCGCCGGGGGGGGTGGAGGAAGATTGAACACTGAAGCTTTCTTT. Amino acids: CSAGGGGGRLNTEAFF. This chain joins TRBV29-1 and TRBJ1-1; a possible D gene is TRBD1 (5 bases). The germline V gene encodes CDR1 SQVTM and CDR2 ANQGSEA. Deletions cut 7 bases from V and 0 bases from J, with 21 bases between. CDR3 length equals 16 residues. Supplemented by reference TRBV29-1 and TRBJ1-1, the full variable domain reads SAVISQKPSRDICQRGTSLTIQCQVDSQVTMMFWYRQQPGQSLTLIATANQGSEATYESGFVIDKFPISRPNLTFSTLTVSNMSPEDSSIYLCSAGGGGGRLNTEAFFGQGTRLTVV.

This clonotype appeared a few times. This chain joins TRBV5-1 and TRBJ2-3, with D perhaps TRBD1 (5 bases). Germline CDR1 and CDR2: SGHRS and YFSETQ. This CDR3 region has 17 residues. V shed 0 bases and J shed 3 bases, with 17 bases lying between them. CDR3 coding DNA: TGCGCCAGCAGCTTGGATTCCCCAGGGTTATCTACAGATACGCAGTATTTT. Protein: CASSLDSPGLSTDTQYF.

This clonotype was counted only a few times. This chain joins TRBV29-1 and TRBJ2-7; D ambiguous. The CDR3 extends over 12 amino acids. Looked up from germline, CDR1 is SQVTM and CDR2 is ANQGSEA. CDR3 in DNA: TGCACCTATACGGGTCCCCTTGGGGAGCAGTACTTC. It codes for CTYTGPLGEQYF.

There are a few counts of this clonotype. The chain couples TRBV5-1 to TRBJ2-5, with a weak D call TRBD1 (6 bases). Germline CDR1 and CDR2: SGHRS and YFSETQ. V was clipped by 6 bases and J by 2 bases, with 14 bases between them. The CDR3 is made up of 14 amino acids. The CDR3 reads CASTRKGDQETQYF. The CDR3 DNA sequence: TGCGCCAGCACGCGGAAGGGGGATCAAGAGACCCAGTACTTC.

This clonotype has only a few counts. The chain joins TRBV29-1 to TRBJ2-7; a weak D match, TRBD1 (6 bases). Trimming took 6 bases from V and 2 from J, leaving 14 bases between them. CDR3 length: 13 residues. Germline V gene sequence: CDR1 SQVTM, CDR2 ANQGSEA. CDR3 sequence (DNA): TGCAGCGTGGGGGCCGGGACGACCTACGAGCAGTACTTC. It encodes CSVGAGTTYEQYF.

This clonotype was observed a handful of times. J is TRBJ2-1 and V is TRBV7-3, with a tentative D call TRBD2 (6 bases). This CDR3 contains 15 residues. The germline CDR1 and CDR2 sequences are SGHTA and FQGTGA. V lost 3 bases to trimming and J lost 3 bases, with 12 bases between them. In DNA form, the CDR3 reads TGTGCCAGCAGCTTGCCTGGGACTTTCTACAATGAGCAGTTCTTC. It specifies CASSLPGTFYNEQFF. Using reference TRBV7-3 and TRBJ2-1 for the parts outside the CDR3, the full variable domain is GAGVSQTPSNKVTEKGKYVELRCDPISGHTALYWYRQSLGQGPEFLIYFQGTGAADDSGLPNDRFFAVRPEGSVSTLKIQRTERGDSAVYLCASSLPGTFYNEQFFGPGTRLTVL.

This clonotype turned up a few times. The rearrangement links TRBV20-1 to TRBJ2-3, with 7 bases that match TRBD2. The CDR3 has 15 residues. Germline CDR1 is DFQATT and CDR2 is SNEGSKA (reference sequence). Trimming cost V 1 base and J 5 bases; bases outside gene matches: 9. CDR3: CSARVDGLVVDTQYF. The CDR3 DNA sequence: TGCAGTGCTAGAGTCGACGGACTAGTGGTAGATACGCAGTATTTT.

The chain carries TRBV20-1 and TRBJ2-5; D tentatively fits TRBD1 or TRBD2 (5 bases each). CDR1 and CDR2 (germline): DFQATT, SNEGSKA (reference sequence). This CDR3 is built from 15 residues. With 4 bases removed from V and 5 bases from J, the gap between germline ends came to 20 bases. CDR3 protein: CSATGRGRGSETQYF. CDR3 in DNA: TGCAGTGCTACTGGACGGGGCCGGGGAAGCGAGACCCAGTACTTC.

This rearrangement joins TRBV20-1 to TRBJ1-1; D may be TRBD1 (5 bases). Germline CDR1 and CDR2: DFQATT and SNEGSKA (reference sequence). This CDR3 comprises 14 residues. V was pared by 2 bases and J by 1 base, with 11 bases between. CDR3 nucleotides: TGCAGTGCTAGAAACGGACACTCGAACACTGAAGCTTTCTTT. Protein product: CSARNGHSNTEAFF.